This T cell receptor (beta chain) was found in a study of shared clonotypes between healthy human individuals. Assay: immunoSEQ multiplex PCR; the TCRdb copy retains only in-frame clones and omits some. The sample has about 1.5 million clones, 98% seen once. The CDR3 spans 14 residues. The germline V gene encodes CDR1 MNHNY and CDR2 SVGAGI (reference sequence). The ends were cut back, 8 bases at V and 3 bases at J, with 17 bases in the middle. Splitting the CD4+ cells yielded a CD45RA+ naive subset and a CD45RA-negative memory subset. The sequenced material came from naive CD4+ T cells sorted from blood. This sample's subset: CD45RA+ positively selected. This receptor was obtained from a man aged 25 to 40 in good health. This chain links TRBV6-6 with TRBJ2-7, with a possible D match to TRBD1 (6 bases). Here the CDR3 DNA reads TGTGCCAGCTCATCCAACAGGGTGGACTACGAGCAGTACTTC. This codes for CASSSNRVDYEQYF.